The clone carrying this T cell receptor beta chain showed up just a few times. Its antigen is undetermined. TCRdb recomputed calls from the reads with MiXCR, one row per CDR3 protein. The table lists 650,000 to 900,000 distinct CDR3 sequences, approximately 32% of them singletons. This entry comes from a study of T cell repertoires in cytomegalovirus infection. Study context: HLA-B-restricted CMV epitopes that are well studied were used alongside recently identified HLA-C-restricted ones.

General observations from the study: CMV carriers with the relevant HLA were identified by cumulative public TCR beta family frequency.

This CDR3 region has 15 residues. Trimming took 2 bases from V and 1 from J, leaving 11 bases between them. Germline V lookup: CDR1 MNHNY, CDR2 SVGAGI (reference sequence). Sequences were derived from cultured CD8+ T cells from PBMCs, sampled from culture after CMV antigen stimulation. The chain couples TRBV6-6 to TRBJ2-5, with D perhaps TRBD2 (6 bases). This clonotype originated in a human donor in good health (CMV status not recorded). Some clones in this sample may be carry-over from other donors' samples. CDR3 in DNA: TGTGCCAGCAGTTACACGTCCGGGAGCCAAGAGACCCAGTACTTC. Residues: CASSYTSGSQETQYF.